This record covers a single T cell receptor (beta chain). This entry comes from a study of blood T cell repertoires in COVID-19. Study-wide background: PBMCs, B-cell-depleted T cells, or T cells provided the cDNA or gDNA that made up the material.

Study processing details: It was from reference gene primer amplification that nucleated cell counts were estimated. Produced via immunoSEQ multiplex PCR; TCRdb's table is partial and in-frame only. V, J and clone size were drawn from that table, and D and trimming were deduced from the DNA. The sample holds 210,000 or so clones, about 90% seen once. Germline CDR1 SGHVS, CDR2 FNYEAQ. CDR3 length: 15 residues. V was clipped by 4 bases and J by 8 bases, with 20 bases between them. The chain carries TRBV7-6 and TRBJ1-2; possible D gene TRBD1, 5 bases. The clonotype was recovered from a man aged 25 to 40 who had recovered from COVID-19. Material: PBMCs or T cells enriched from blood (not recorded which). The CDR3 loop reads CASSSLAGVTVGYTF. DNA for the CDR3: TGTGCCAGCAGCTCCTTGGCGGGGGTTACCGTAGGCTACACCTTC.